This record looks at one T cell receptor beta chain sequence and its context. The entry originates in a study of blood T cell repertoires in COVID-19. Assay used: immunoSEQ multiplex PCR; TCRdb lists only in-frame clones, some missing. Of 80,000 to 100,000 clones listed, about 89% are singletons. CDR3 length: 12 amino acids. Germline V gene data show CDR1 as SGHAT and CDR2 as FQNNGV. Trimming removed 1 base from V and 10 bases from J, with 8 bases in between. V and J are TRBV11-2 and TRBJ2-1; a weak D match, TRBD1 (5 bases). Sequences were obtained from peripheral blood. This TCR came from a human donor in a cohort sampled during active COVID-19. The CDR3 spells CASSLGRVEQFF. CDR3 DNA sequence: TGTGCCAGCAGCTTAGGCAGGGTGGAGCAGTTCTTC.